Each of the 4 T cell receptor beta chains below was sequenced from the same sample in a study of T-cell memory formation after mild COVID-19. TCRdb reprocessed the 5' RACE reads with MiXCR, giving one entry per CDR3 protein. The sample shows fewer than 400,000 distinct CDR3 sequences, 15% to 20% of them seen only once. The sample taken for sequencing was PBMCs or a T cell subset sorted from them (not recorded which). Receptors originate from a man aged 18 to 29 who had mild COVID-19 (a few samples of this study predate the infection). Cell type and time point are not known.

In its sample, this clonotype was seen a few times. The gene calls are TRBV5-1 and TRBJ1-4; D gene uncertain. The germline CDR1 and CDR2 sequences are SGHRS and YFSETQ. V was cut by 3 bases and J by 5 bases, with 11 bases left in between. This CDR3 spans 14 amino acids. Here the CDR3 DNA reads TGCGCCAGCAGCTCGGCCTTGGGGAATGAAAAACTGTTTTTT. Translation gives CASSSALGNEKLFF.

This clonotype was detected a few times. In DNA, the CDR3 is TGTGCCATCAGTGTAGGACGGGAGGAAAATTCACCCCTCCACTTT. Translation gives CAISVGREENSPLHF. V gene TRBV10-3 combines with J gene TRBJ1-6, with D hard to call. The CDR3 contains 15 residues. V lost 4 bases to trimming and J lost 7 bases, with 14 bases between them. From germline, CDR1 is ENHRY and CDR2 SYGVKD.

CDR3 protein: CASSQRGYQETQYF. CDR3 DNA sequence: TGCGCCAGCAGCCAGCGGGGGTACCAAGAGACCCAGTACTTC. The chain employs TRBV4-1 and TRBJ2-5; the match to TRBD2 covers 7 bases. After removal of 3 bases from V and 0 bases from J, the junction contained 1 base not matched to a gene. This CDR3 comprises 14 residues. Germline loops: CDR1 MGHRA, CDR2 YSYEKL.

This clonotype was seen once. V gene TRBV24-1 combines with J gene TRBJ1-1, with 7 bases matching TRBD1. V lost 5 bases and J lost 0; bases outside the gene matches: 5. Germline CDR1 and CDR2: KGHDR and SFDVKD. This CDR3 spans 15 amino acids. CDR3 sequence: CATSGWTGLNTEAFF. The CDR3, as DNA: TGTGCCACCAGTGGGTGGACAGGTCTGAACACTGAAGCTTTCTTT.